This T cell receptor (beta chain) derives from a study of shared clonotypes between healthy human individuals. Splitting the CD4+ cells yielded a CD45RA+ naive subset and a CD45RA-negative memory subset. Clones were sequenced by immunoSEQ multiplex PCR, and TCRdb holds only the in-frame ones, with some missing. The sample lists about 1 million clones, roughly 70% seen once, with about 1.5% in the top ten. This CDR3 region has 14 residues. The germline V gene encodes CDR1 SQVTM and CDR2 ANQGSEA. V lost 7 bases and J lost 6; bases outside the gene matches: 15. This TCR was sampled from a man between 18 and 29 years old in good health. The V call is TRBV29-1, the J call TRBJ2-7, with TRBD2 matching 7 bases. Sequencing input: memory CD4+ T cells sorted from blood. Indicated subset: CD45RA-negative fraction. The CDR3 sequence is CSGLLGGGFGEQYF. CDR3 nucleotides: TGCAGCGGACTGCTTGGGGGGGGATTCGGCGAGCAGTACTTC.